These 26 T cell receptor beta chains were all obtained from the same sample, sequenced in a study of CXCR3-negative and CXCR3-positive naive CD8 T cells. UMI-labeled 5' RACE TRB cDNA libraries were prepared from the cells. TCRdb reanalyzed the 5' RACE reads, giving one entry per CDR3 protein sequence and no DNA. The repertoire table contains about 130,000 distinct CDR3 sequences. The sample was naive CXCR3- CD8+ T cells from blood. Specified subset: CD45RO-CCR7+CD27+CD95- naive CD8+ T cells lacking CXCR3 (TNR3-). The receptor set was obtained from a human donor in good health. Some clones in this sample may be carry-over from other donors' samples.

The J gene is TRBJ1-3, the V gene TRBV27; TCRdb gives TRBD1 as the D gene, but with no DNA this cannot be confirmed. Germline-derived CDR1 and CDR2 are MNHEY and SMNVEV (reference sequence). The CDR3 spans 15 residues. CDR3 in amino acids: CASSLTGTPGNTIYF.

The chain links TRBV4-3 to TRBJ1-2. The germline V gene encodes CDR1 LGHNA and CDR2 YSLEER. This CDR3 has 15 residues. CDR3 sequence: CASSQDQGPNYGYTF.

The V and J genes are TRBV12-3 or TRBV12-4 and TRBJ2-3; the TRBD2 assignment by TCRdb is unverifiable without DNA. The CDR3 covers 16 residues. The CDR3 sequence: CASSSLPTPATDTQYF.

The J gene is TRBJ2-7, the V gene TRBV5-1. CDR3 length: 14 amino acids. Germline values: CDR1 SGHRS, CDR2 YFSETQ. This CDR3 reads CASSLLGATYEQYF.

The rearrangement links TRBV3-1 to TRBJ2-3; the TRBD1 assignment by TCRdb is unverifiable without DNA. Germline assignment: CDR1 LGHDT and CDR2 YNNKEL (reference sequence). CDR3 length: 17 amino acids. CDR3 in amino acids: CASSHSRTGEFPDTQYF.

CDR3 protein: CASSVGGSGGDYEQYF. V and J are TRBV9 and TRBJ2-7; TCRdb indicates TRBD2, and absent DNA this call remains unverified. The CDR3 has 16 amino acids. The germline V gene encodes CDR1 SGDLS and CDR2 YYNGEE.

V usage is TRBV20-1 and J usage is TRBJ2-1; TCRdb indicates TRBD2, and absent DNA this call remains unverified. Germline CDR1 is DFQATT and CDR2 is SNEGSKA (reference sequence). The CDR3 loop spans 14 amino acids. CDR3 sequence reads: CSASTSAGAYEQFF.

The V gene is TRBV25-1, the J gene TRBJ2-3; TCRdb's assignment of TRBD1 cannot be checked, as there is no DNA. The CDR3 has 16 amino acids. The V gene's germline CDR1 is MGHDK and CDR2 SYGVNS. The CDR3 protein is CASSEYPGELTDTQYF.

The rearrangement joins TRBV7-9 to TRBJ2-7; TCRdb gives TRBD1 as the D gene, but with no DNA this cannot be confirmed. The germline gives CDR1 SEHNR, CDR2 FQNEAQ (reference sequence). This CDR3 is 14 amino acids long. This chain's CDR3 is CASSFAQGPGEQYF.

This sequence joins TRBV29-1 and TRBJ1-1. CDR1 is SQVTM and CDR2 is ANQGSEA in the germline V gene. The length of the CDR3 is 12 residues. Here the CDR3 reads CSVIDQNTEAFF.

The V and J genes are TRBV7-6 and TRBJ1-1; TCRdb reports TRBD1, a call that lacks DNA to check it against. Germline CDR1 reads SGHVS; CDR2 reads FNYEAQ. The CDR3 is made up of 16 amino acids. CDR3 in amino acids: CASSTGDRGKDTEAFF.

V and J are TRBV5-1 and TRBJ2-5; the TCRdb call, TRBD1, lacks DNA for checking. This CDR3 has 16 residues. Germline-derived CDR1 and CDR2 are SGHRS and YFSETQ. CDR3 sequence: CASSHTGTGVGETQYF.

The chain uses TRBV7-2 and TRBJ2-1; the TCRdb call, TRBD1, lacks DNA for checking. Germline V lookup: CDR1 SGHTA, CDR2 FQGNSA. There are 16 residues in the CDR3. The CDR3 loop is CASSSTETGAYNEQFF.

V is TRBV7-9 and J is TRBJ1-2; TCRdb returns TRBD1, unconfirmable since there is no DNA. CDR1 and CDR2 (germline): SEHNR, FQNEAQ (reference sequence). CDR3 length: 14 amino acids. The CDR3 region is CASSSPGADYGYTF.

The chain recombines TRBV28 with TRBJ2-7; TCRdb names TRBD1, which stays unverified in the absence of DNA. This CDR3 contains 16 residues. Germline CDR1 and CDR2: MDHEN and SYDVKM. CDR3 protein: CASSFFGTGDSAEQYF.

CDR3: CASSSAFSVGEQYF. This chain uses TRBV28 with TRBJ2-7. CDR1 MDHEN and CDR2 SYDVKM come from the germline V gene. This CDR3 comprises 14 residues.

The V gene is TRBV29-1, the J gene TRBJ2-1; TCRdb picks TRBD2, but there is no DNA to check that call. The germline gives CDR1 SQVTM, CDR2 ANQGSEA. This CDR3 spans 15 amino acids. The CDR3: CSVLGLAGVYNEQFF.

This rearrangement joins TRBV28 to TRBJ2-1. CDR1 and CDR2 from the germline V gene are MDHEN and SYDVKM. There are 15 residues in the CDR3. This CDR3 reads CASRSGVSSYNEQFF.

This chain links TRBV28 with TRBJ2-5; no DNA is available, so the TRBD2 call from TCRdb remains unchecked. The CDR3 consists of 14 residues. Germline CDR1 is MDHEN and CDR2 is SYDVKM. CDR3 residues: CASSSSQGWVTQYF.

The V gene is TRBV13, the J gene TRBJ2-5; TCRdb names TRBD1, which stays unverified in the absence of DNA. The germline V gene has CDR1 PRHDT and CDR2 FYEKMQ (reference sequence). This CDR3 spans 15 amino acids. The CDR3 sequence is CASSSGQGGTETQYF. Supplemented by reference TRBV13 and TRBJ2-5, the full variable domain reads AAGVIQSPRHLIKEKRETATLKCYPIPRHDTVYWYQQGPGQDPQFLISFYEKMQSDKGSIPDRFSAQQFSDYHSELNMSSLELGDSALYFCASSSGQGGTETQYFGPGTRLLVL.

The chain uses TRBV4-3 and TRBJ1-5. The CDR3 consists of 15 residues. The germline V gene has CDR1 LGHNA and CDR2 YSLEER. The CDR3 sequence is CASSQVWGSNQPQHF.

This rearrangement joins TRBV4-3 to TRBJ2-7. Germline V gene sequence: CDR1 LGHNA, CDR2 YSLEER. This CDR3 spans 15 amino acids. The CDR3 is CASSQDSGSSYEQYF.

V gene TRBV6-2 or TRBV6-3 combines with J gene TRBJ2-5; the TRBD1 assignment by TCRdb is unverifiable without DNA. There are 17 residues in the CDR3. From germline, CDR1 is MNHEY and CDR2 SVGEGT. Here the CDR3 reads CASIERPGQKYQETQYF.

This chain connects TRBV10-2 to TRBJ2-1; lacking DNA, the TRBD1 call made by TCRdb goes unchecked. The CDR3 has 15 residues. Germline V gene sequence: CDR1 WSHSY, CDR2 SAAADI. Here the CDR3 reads CASWGDQSSYNEQFF.

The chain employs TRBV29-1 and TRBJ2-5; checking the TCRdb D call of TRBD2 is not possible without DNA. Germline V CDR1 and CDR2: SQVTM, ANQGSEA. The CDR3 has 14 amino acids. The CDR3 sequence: CSVETGTRLETQYF. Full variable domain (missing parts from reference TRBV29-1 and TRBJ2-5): SAVISQKPSRDICQRGTSLTIQCQVDSQVTMMFWYRQQPGQSLTLIATANQGSEATYESGFVIDKFPISRPNLTFSTLTVSNMSPEDSSIYLCSVETGTRLETQYFGPGTRLLVL.

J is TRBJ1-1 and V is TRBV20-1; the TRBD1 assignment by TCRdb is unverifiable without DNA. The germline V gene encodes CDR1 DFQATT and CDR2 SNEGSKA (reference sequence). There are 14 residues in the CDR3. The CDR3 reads CRNIGTDSNTEAFF.